The 11 T cell receptor beta chains listed next were all sequenced from one sample in a study of response to subunit inactivated influenza vaccine. Each CDR3 protein gets one entry after TCRdb re-called the RT-PCR reads with MiXCR. This sample yields about 650,000 distinct CDR3 sequences, of which 14% are seen a single time; roughly 7.2% belongs to the top ten. The sample in question was PBMCs from blood, obtained less than 15 days before vaccination. These receptors were obtained from a man in his fifties who received an inactivated influenza vaccine.

This clonotype was seen only once. The chain employs TRBV10-3 and TRBJ2-7, with TRBD2 matching 9 bases. V shed 3 bases and J 3 bases; nucleotides not matched to a gene: 6. The germline gives CDR1 ENHRY, CDR2 SYGVKD. The CDR3 is 15 amino acids. DNA of the CDR3: TGTGCCATCAGTGACCCTTTGACTAGCGGCTACGAGCAGTACTTC. Translation gives CAISDPLTSGYEQYF.

This sequence joins TRBV20-1 and TRBJ2-7; 7 bases are shared with TRBD1. The CDR3 loop spans 14 amino acids. Unmatched junction bases numbered 11, after V lost 6 bases and J lost 3 bases. Germline loops: CDR1 DFQATT, CDR2 SNEGSKA (reference sequence). The CDR3: CSAGSRDRNYEQYF. The CDR3 coding sequence is TGCAGTGCGGGATCACGGGACAGAAACTACGAGCAGTACTTC.

This chain connects TRBV6-5 to TRBJ2-3; D remains unclear. V lost 2 bases to trimming and J lost 0 bases, with 9 bases between them. The CDR3 contains 15 residues. Looked up from germline, CDR1 is MNHEY and CDR2 is SVGAGI. The CDR3 DNA is TGTGCCAGCAGTTACAGGGATCCAAGCACAGATACGCAGTATTTT. It encodes CASSYRDPSTDTQYF.

The rearrangement uses TRBV4-1 and TRBJ2-7, with D possibly matching TRBD2 (6 bases). The CDR3 loop spans 16 amino acids. Trimming took 1 base from V and 5 from J, leaving 18 bases between them. Germline lookup yields CDR1 MGHRA and CDR2 YSYEKL. The CDR3 protein is CASSQGVPGGSNEQYF. The DNA for the CDR3 is TGCGCCAGCAGCCAAGGCGTGCCCGGGGGAAGCAACGAGCAGTACTTC.

The chain employs TRBV4-3 and TRBJ1-2; D might be TRBD1 (5 bases). From germline, CDR1 is LGHNA and CDR2 YSLEER. Trimming shortened V by 2 bases and J by 2 bases, and 12 bases separated the two germline ends. The CDR3 is 15 amino acids. CDR3 loop: CASSQNVAGNYGYTF. The DNA for the CDR3 is TGCGCCAGCAGCCAAAATGTAGCAGGGAACTATGGCTACACCTTC.

This clonotype appeared once. This sequence joins TRBV2 and TRBJ1-6; 8 nucleotides agree with TRBD1. This CDR3 comprises 15 residues. From germline, CDR1 is SNHLY and CDR2 FYNNEI. The V segment lost 6 bases and the J segment 8 bases; nucleotides outside the gene matches: 9. The CDR3 nucleotides read TGTGCCAGCAGGAGAGACAGGGGCGGTTATTCACCCCTCCACTTT. Translation gives CASRRDRGGYSPLHF.

The J gene is TRBJ2-5, the V gene TRBV20-1; no clear D. V gave up 5 bases and J gave up 0 bases, with 7 bases separating them. Germline V gene data show CDR1 as DFQATT and CDR2 as SNEGSKA (reference sequence). This CDR3 has 12 residues. This CDR3 reads CSAGPNQETQYF. The DNA for the CDR3 is TGCAGTGCTGGACCCAACCAAGAGACCCAGTACTTC.

V and J are TRBV6-2 or TRBV6-3 and TRBJ2-3, with TRBD1 as a possible D gene (5 bases). Trimming removed 1 base from V and 0 bases from J, with 8 bases in between. CDR1 is MNHEY and CDR2 is SVGEGT in the germline V gene. This CDR3 comprises 15 residues. The CDR3 DNA follows: TGTGCCAGCAGTTACTTGGCAGGGAGCACAGATACGCAGTATTTT. It translates to CASSYLAGSTDTQYF.

This clonotype was detected a few times. This sequence joins TRBV24-1 and TRBJ2-2, with D possibly TRBD1 on 6 matching bases. The V and J ends lost 2 bases and 3 bases respectively, with 6 bases between them. The CDR3 runs 14 residues. Germline lookup yields CDR1 KGHDR and CDR2 SFDVKD. CDR3 coding DNA: TGTGCCACCAGTGATTGGACAGACACCGGGGAGCTGTTTTTT. As protein: CATSDWTDTGELFF.

This clonotype was detected ten times or more. V and J are TRBV4-1 and TRBJ1-5; D unresolved. The CDR3 covers 13 residues. CDR1 is MGHRA, CDR2 YSYEKL, per germline. V was shortened by 3 bases and J by 9 bases, with 12 bases between the two germline ends. DNA of the CDR3: TGCGCCAGCAGCCATTCAGGTGTTAGGCCCCAGCATTTT. It translates to CASSHSGVRPQHF.

Only a few counts were recorded for this clonotype. This chain connects TRBV5-1 to TRBJ1-2; D gene unclear. The V gene lost 2 bases and the J gene lost 4 bases, with 12 bases spanning the gap. CDR3 length equals 14 residues. CDR1 and CDR2 from the germline V gene are SGHRS and YFSETQ. The CDR3 protein is CASSFGREGYGYTF. In nucleotides, the CDR3 is TGCGCCAGCAGCTTCGGAAGGGAGGGCTATGGCTACACCTTC.